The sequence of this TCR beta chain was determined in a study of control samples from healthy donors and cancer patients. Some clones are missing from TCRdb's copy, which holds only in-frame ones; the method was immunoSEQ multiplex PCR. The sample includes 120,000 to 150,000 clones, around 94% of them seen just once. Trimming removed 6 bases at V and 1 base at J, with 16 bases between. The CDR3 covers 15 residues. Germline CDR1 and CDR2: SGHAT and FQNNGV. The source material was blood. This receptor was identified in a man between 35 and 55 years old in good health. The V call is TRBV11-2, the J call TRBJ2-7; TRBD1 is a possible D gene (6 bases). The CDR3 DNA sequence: TGTGCCAGCAGGGCTCCGGGACAAAAATCCTACGAGCAGTACTTC. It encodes CASRAPGQKSYEQYF.